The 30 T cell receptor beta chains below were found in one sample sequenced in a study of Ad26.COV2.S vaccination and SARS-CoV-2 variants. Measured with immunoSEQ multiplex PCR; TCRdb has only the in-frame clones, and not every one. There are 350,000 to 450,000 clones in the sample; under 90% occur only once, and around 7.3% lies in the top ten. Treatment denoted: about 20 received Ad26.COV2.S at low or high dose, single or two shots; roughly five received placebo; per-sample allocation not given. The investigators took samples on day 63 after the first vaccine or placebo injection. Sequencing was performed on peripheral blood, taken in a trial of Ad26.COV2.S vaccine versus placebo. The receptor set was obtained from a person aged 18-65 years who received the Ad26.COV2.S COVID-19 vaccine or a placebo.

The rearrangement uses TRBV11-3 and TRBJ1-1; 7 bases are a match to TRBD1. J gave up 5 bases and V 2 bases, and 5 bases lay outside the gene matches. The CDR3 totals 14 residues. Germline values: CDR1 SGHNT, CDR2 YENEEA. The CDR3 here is CASSLMRGRTEAFF. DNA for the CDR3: TGTGCCAGCAGCTTAATGAGGGGGCGGACTGAAGCTTTCTTT.

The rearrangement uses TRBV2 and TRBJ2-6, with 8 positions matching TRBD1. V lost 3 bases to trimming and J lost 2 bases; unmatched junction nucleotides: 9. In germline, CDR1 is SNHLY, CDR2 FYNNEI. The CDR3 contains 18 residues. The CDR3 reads CASSDPTGEPTGANVLTF. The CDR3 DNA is TGTGCCAGCAGTGATCCGACAGGGGAACCTACTGGGGCCAACGTCCTGACTTTC.

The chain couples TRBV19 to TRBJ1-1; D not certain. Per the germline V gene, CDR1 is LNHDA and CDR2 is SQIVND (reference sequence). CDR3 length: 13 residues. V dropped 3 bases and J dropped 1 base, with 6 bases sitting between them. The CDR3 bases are TGTGCCAGTAGTATTCGAGGGAACACTGAAGCTTTCTTT. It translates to CASSIRGNTEAFF.

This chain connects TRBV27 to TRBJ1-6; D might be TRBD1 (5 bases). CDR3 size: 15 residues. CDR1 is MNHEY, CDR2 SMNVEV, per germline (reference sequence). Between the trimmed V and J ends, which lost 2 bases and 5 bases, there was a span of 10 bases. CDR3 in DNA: TGTGCCAGCAGTTTAGTCGGAGGGGATAATTCACCCCTCCACTTT. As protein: CASSLVGGDNSPLHF.

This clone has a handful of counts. The CDR3 DNA follows: TGTGCCAGCAGTGAAAAGACAAGGGACTATGGCTACACCTTC. It specifies CASSEKTRDYGYTF. This chain links TRBV2 with TRBJ1-2; D remains unclear. CDR3 length: 14 residues. CDR1 is SNHLY, CDR2 FYNNEI, per germline. The V end was cut by 2 bases, the J end by 3 bases, with 10 bases between.

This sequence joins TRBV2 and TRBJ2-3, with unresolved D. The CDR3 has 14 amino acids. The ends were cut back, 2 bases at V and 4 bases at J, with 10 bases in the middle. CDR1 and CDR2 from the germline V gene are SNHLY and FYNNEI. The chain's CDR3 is CASSELTLSDTQYF. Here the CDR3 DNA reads TGTGCCAGCAGTGAACTAACGTTGTCAGATACGCAGTATTTT. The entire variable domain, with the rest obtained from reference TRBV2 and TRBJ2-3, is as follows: EPEVTQTPSHQVTQMGQEVILRCVPISNHLYFYWYRQILGQKVEFLVSFYNNEISEKSEIFDDQFSVERPDGSNFTLKIRSTKLEDSAMYFCASSELTLSDTQYFGPGTRLTVL.

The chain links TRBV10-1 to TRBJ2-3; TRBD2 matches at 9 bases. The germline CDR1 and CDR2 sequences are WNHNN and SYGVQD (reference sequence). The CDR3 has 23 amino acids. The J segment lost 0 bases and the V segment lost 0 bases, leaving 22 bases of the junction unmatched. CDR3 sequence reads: CASSESVLPRLAGKTASTDTQYF. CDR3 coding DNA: TGCGCCAGCAGTGAGTCGGTACTTCCCCGGCTAGCGGGGAAAACCGCCAGCACAGATACGCAGTATTTT.

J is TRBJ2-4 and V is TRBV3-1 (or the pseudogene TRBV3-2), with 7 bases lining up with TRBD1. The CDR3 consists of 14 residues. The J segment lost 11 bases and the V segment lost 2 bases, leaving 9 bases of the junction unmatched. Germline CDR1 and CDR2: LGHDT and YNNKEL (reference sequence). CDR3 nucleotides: TGTGCCAGCAGCCAAAATCGACAGGGTTTACTTCAGTACTTC. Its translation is CASSQNRQGLLQYF.

The chain's CDR3 is CAGEGSNYGYTF. The CDR3 DNA reads TGTGCCGGTGAGGGGAGCAACTATGGCTACACCTTC. This chain connects TRBV7-9 to TRBJ1-2; tentative D call: TRBD1 (5 bases). V lost 11 bases, J lost 2 bases, and 12 bases lay in between. This CDR3 is 12 amino acids long. Germline V gives CDR1 SEHNR, CDR2 FQNEAQ (reference sequence).

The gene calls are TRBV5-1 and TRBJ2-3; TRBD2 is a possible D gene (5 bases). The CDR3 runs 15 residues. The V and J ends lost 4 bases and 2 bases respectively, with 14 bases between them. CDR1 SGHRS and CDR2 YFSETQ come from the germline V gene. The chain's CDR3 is CASSPGLTSTDTQYF. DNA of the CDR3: TGCGCCAGCAGCCCCGGACTTACGTCCACAGATACGCAGTATTTT. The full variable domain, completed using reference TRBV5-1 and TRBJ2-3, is KAGVTQTPRYLIKTRGQQVTLSCSPISGHRSVSWYQQTPGQGLQFLFEYFSETQRNKGNFPGRFSGRQFSNSRSEMNVSTLELGDSALYLCASSPGLTSTDTQYFGPGTRLTVL.

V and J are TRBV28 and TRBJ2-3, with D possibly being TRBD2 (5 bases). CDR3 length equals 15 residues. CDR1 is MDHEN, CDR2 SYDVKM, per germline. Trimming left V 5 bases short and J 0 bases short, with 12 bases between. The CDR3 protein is CASSRPGVSTDTQYF. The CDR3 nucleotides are TGTGCCAGCAGTCGCCCCGGGGTTAGCACAGATACGCAGTATTTT.

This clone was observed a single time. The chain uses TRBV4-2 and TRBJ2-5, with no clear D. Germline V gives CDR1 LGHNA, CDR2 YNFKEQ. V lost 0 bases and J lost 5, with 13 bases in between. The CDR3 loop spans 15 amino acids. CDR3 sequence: CASSQDRVLGETQYF. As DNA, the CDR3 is TGTGCCAGCAGCCAAGATCGAGTCTTGGGGGAGACCCAGTACTTC.

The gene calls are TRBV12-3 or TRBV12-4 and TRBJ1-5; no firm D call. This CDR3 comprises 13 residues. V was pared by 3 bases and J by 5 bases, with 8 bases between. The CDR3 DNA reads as TGTGCCAGCAGTTTTTTCTGGGATCAGCCCCAGCATTTT. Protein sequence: CASSFFWDQPQHF.

CDR3 bases: TGTGCCAGCTCACCATCTTTAGCGGGGTACCAAGAGACCCAGTACTTC. This encodes CASSPSLAGYQETQYF. The chain has TRBV18 and TRBJ2-5, with 8 bases matching TRBD2. The CDR3 is 16 amino acids. Germline-derived CDR1 and CDR2 are KGHSH and LQKENI. Unmatched junction bases numbered 5, after V lost 2 bases and J lost 0 bases. The full variable domain, with the rest looked up from reference TRBV18 and TRBJ2-5, is NAGVMQNPRHLVRRRGQEARLRCSPMKGHSHVYWYRQLPEEGLKFMVYLQKENIIDESGMPKERFSAEFPKEGPSILRIQQVVRGDSAAYFCASSPSLAGYQETQYFGPGTRLLVL.

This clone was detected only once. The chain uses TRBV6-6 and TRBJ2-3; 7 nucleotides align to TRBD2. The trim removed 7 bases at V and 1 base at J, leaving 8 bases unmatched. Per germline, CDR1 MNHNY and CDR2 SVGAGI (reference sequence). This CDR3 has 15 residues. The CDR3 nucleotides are TGTGCCAGCACAACCGGGACTATGGGCACAGATACGCAGTATTTT. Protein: CASTTGTMGTDTQYF.

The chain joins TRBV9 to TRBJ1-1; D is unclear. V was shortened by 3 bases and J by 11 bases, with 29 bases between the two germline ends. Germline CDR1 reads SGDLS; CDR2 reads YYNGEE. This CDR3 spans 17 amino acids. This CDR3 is CASSETPKQFPSSTAFF. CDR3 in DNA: TGTGCCAGCAGCGAGACGCCAAAACAGTTCCCCTCCTCAACGGCTTTCTTT.

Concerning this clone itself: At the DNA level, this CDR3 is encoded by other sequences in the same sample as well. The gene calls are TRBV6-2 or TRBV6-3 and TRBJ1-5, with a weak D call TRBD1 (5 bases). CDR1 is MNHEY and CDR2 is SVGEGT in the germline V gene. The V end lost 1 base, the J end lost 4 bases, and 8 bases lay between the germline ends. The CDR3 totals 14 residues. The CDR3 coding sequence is TGTGCCAGCAGTTACTTGGGGCGGAATCAGCCCCAGCATTTT. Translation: CASSYLGRNQPQHF.

The CDR3 protein is CASSFQGYGYTF. Here the CDR3 DNA reads TGTGCCAGCAGTTTCCAGGGGTATGGCTACACCTTC. This chain joins TRBV28 and TRBJ1-2, with TRBD1 as a possible D gene (6 bases). Germline assignment: CDR1 MDHEN and CDR2 SYDVKM. The V end was cut by 3 bases, the J end by 5 bases, with 7 bases between. This CDR3 spans 12 amino acids.

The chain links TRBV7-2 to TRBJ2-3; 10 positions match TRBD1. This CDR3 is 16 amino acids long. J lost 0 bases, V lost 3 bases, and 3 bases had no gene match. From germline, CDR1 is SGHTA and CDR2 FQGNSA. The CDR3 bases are TGTGCCAGCAGCTTGGGGACAGGGGTTAGCACAGATACGCAGTATTTT. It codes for CASSLGTGVSTDTQYF.

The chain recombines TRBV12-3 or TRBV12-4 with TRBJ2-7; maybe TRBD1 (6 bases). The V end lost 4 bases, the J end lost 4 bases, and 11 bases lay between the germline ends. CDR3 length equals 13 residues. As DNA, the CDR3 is TGTGCCAGCAGTTCCGACAGGAAATACGAGCAGTACTTC. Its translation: CASSSDRKYEQYF.

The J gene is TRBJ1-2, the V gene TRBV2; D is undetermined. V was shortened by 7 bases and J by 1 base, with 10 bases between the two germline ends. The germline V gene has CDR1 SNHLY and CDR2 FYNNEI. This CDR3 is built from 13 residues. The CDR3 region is CASIEDFNYGYTF. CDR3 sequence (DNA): TGTGCCAGCATCGAGGACTTTAACTATGGCTACACCTTC.

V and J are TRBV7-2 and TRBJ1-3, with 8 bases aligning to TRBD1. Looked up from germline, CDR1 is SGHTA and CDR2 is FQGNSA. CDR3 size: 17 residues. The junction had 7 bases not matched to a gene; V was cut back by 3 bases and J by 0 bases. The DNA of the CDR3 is TGTGCCAGCAGCTTGACAGGGGTGCTTGTCTCTGGAAACACCATATATTTT. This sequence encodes CASSLTGVLVSGNTIYF.

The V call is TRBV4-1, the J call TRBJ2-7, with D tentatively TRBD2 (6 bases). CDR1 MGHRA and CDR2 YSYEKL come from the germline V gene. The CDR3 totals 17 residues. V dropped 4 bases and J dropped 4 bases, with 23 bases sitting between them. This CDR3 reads CASSRGVTVASTYEQYF. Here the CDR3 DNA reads TGCGCCAGCAGCCGGGGGGTAACAGTCGCCTCAACTTACGAGCAGTACTTC.

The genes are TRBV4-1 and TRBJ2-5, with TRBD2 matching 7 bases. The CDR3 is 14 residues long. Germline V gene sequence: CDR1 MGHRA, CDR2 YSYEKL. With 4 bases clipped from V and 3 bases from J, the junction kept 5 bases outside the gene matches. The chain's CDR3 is CASSPIGGEETQYF. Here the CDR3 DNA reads TGCGCCAGCAGCCCCATTGGGGGGGAAGAGACCCAGTACTTC.

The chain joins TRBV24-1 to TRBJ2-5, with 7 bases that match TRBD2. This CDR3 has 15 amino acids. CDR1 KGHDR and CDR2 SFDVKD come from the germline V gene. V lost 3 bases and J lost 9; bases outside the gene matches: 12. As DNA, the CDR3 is TGTGCCACCAGTGATCCGGGACCCCCTGGGGGGGCCCAGTACTTC. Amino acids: CATSDPGPPGGAQYF.

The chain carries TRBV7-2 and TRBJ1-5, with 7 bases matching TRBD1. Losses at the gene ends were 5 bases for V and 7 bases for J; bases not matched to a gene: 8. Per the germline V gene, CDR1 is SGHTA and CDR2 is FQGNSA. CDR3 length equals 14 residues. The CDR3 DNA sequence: TGTGCCAGCAGCCTCGACAGGGCTCCCCAGCCCCAGCATTTT. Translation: CASSLDRAPQPQHF.

Here the CDR3 reads CASRFITGGRTEAFF. The CDR3 DNA reads as TGTGCCAGCAGATTCATCACAGGGGGTAGGACTGAAGCTTTCTTT. J is TRBJ1-1 and V is TRBV7-8; 8 nucleotides line up with TRBD1. Trimming took 6 bases from V and 5 from J; bases not matched to a gene: 11. CDR1 is SGHVS, CDR2 FQNEAQ, per germline. The CDR3 consists of 15 residues.

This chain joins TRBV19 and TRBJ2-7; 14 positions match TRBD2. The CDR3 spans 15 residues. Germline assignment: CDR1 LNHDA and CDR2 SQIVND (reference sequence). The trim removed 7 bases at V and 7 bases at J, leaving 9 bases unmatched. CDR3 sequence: CASTPGTSGSGEQYF. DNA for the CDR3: TGTGCCAGTACCCCGGGGACTAGCGGGAGTGGTGAGCAGTACTTC.

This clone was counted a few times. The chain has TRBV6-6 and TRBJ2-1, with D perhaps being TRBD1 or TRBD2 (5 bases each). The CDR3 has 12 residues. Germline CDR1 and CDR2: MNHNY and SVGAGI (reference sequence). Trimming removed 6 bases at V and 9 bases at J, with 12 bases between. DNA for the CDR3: TGTGCCAGCAGCCGAGGGGTGGCTGAGCAGTTCTTC. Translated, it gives CASSRGVAEQFF.

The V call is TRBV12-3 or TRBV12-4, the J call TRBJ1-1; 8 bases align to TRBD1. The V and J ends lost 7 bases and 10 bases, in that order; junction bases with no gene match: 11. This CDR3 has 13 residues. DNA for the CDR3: TGTGCCAGCACCCAGGGGGCGGCGCGGGGAGCTTTCTTT. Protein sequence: CASTQGAARGAFF.